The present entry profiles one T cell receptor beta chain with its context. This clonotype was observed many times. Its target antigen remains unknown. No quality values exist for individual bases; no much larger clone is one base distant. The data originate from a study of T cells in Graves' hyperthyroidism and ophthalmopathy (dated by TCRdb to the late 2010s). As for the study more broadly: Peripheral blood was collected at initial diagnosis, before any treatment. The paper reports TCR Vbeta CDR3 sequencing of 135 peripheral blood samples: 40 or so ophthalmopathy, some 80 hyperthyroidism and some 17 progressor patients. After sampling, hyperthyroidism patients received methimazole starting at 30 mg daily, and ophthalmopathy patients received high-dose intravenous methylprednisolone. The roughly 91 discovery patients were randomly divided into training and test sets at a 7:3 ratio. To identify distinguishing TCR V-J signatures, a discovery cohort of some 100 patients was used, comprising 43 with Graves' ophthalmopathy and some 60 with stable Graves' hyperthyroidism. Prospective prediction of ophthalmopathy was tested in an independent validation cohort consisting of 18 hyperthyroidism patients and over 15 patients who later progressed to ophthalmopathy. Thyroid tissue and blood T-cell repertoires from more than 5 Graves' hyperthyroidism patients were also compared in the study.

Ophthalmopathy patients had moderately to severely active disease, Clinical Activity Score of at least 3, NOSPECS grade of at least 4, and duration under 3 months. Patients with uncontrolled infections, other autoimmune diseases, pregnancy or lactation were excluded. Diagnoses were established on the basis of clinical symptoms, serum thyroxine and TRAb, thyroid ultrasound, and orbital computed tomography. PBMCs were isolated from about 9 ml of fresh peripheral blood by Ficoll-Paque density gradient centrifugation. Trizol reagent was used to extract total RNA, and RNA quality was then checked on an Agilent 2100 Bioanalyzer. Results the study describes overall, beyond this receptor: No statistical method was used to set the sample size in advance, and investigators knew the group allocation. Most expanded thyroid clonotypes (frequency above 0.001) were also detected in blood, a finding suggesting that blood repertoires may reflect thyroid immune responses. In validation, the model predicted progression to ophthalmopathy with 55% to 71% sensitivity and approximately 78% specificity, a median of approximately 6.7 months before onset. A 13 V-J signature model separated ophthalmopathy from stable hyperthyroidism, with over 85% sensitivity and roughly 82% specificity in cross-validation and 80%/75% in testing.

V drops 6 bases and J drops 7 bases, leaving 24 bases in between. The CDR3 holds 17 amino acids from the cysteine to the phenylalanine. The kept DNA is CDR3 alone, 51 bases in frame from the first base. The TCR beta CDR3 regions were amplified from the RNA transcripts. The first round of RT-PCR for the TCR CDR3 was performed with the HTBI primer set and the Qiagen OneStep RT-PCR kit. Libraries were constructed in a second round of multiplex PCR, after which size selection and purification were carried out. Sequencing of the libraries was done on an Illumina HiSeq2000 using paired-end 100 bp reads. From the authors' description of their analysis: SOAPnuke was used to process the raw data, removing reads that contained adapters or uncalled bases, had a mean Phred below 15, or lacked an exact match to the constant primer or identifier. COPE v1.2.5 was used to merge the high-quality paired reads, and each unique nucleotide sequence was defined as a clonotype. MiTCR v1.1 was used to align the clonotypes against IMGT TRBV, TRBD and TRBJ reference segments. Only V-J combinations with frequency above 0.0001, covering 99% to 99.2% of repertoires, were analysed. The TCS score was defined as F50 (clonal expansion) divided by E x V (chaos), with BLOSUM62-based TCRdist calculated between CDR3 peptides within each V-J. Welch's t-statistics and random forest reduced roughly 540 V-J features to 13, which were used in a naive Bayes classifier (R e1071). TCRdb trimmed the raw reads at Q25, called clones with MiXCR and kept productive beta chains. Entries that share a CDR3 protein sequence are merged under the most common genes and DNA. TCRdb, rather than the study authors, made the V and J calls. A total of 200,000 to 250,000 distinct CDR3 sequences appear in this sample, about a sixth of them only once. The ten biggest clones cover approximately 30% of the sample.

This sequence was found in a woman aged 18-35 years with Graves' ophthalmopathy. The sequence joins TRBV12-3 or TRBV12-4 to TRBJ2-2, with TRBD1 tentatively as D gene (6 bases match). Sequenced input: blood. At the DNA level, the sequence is TGTGCCAGCAGCCAGCCCCCCGGACAGAGGGATGTCGGGGAGCTGTTTTTT. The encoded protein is CASSQPPGQRDVGELFF.